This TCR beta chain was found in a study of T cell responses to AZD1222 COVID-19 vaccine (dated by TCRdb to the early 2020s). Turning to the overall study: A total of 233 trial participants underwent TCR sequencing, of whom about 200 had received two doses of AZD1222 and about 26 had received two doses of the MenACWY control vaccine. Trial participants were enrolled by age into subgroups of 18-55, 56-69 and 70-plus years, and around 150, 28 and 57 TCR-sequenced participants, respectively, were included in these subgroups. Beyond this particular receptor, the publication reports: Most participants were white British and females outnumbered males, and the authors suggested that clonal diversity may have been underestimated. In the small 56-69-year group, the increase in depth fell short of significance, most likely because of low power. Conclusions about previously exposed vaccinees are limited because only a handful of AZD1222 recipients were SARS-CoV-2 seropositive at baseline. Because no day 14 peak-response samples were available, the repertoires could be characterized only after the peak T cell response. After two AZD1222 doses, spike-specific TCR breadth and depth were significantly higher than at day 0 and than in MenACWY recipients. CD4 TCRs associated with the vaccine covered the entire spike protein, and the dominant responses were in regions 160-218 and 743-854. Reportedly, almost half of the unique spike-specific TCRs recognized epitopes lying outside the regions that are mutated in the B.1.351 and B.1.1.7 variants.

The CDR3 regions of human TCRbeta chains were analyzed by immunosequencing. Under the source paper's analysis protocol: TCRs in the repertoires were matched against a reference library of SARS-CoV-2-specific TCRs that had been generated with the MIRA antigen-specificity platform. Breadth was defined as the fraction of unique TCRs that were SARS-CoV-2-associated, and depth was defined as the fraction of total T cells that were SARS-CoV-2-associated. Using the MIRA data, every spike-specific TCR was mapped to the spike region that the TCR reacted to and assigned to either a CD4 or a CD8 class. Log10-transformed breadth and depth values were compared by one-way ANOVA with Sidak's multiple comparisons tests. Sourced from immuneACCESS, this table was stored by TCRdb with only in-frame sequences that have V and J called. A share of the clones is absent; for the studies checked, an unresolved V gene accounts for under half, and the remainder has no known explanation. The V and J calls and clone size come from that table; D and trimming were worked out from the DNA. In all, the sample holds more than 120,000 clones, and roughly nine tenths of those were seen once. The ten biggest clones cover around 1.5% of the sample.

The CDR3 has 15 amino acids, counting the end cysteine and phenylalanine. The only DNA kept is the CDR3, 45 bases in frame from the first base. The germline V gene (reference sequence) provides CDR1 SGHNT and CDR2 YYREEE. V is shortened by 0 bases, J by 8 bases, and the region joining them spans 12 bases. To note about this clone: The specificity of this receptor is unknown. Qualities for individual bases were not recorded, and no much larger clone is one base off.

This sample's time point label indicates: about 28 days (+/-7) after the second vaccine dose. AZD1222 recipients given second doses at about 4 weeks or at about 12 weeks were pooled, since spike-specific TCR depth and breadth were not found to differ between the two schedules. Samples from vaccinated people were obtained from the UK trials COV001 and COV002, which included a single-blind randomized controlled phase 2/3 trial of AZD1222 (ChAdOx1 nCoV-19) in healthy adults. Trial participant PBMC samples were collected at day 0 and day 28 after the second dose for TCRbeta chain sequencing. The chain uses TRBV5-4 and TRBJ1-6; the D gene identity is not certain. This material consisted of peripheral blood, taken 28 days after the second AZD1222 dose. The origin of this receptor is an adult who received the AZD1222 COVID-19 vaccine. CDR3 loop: CASSLGGLADSPLHF. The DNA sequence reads TGTGCCAGCAGCTTGGGAGGGTTGGCGGATTCACCCCTCCACTTT.